This TCR beta chain was obtained from a study of CD8 T cells in ankylosing spondylitis. Comments on this clonotype: Its specificity is not known.

By quantitative 5'-RACE with molecular barcodes, the TCR beta libraries were made. MiXCR, applied by TCRdb to the 5' RACE reads, yields one record per CDR3 protein. The sample holds some 250,000 distinct CDR3 sequences; roughly 25% are singletons and the top ten take over 0.55%. The CDR3 totals 13 residues. V was clipped by 3 bases and J by 3 bases, with 8 bases between them. Study results and caveats: Earlier work had already found some motif variants in reactive arthritis synovial fluid and blood. The study identified a TCR beta motif of several highly homologous variants that appeared characteristic of ankylosing spondylitis blood. Within peripheral blood, clones linked to disease were CD8+ and relatively rare.

The sequenced material came from blood, either unsorted or a sorted T cell fraction (not recorded which). This receptor was obtained from a male donor with ankylosing spondylitis or in good health (not recorded which). The chain uses TRBV12-3 or TRBV12-4 and TRBJ2-5; D not certain. As DNA, the CDR3 is TGTGCCAGCAGTTTGTGGCGAGAAGAGACCCAGTACTTC. This codes for CASSLWREETQYF.